Sequencing of this TCR beta chain was carried out in a study of early T cells in non-severe SARS-CoV-2 infection. Germline trimming cut 5 bases from V and 8 bases from J; bases unmatched to any gene: 10. Germline V gene data show CDR1 as SGHTA and CDR2 as FQGNSA. CDR3 length: 15 amino acids. From the 5' RACE reads, TCRdb called clonotypes with MiXCR, one entry per CDR3 protein. The table records more than 60,000 distinct CDR3 sequences, 12% of them present only once. The table lists this clonotype with a few counts. The clonotype comes from an adult who was a healthcare worker with PCR-confirmed SARS-CoV-2 infection or an uninfected control (not recorded which). The donor label of this sample is uncertain. Sequencing used whole blood, obtained at baseline. V usage is TRBV7-2 and J usage is TRBJ2-2; 8 bases align to TRBD2. The CDR3 protein is CASSPIAGRSGELFF. For the CDR3, the DNA is TGTGCCAGCAGCCCAATAGCGGGGAGGTCGGGGGAGCTGTTTTTT.